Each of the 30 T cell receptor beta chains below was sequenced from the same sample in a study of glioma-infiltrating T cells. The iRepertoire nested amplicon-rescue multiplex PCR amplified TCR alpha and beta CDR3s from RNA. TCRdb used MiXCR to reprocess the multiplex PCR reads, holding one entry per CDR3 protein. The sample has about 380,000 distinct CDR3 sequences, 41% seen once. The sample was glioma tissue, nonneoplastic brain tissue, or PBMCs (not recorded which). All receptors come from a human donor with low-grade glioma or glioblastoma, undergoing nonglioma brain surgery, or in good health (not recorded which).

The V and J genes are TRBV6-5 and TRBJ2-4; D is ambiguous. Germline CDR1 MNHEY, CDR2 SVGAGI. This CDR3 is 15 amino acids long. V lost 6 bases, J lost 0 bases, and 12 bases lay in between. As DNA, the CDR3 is TGTGCCAGCAGCCCTGGGTGGCGAGCCAAAAACATTCAGTACTTC. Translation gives CASSPGWRAKNIQYF.

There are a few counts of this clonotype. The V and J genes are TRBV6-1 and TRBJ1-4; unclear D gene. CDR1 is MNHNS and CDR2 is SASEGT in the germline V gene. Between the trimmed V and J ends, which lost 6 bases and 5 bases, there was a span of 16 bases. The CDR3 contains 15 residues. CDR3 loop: CASRKIAQMNEKLFF. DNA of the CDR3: TGTGCCAGCAGAAAAATCGCACAAATGAATGAAAAACTGTTTTTT.

This CDR3 is CASSIGGGSQYGYTF. The DNA for the CDR3 is TGTGCCAGTAGTATTGGAGGGGGCTCTCAGTATGGCTACACCTTC. This chain links TRBV19 with TRBJ1-2; TRBD1 agrees at 7 bases. The CDR3 consists of 15 residues. Looked up from germline, CDR1 is LNHDA and CDR2 is SQIVND (reference sequence). V dropped 3 bases and J dropped 5; count of bases not matched to a gene: 9.

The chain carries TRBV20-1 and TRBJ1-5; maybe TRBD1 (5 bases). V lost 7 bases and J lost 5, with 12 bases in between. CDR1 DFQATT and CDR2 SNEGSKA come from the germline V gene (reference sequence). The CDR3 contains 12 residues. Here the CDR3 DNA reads TGCAGTGGACTGCAGGGAGATCAGCCCCAGCATTTT. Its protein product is CSGLQGDQPQHF.

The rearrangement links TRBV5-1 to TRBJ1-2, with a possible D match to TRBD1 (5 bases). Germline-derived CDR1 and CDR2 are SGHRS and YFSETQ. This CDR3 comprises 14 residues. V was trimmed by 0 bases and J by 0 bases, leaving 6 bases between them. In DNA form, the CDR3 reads TGCGCCAGCAGCTTGGGGGGACCTAACTATGGCTACACCTTC. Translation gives CASSLGGPNYGYTF. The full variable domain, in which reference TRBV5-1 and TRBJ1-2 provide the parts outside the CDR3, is KAGVTQTPRYLIKTRGQQVTLSCSPISGHRSVSWYQQTPGQGLQFLFEYFSETQRNKGNFPGRFSGRQFSNSRSEMNVSTLELGDSALYLCASSLGGPNYGYTFGSGTRLTVV.

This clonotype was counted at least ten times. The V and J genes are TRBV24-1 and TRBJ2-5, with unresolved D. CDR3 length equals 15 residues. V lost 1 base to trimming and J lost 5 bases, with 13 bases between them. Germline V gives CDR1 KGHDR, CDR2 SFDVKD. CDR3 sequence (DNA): TGTGCCACCAGTGATTTCGCTAACGGATATGAGACCCAGTACTTC. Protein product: CATSDFANGYETQYF.

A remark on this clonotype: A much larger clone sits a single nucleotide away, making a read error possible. The CDR3 loop is CSAKDGEGGYTF. CDR3 bases: TGCAGTGCCAAAGACGGGGAAGGTGGCTACACCTTC. The rearrangement links TRBV20-1 to TRBJ1-2; D is unresolved. Trimming left V 6 bases short and J 7 bases short, with 15 bases between. The CDR3 is made up of 12 amino acids. The germline gives CDR1 DFQATT, CDR2 SNEGSKA (reference sequence).

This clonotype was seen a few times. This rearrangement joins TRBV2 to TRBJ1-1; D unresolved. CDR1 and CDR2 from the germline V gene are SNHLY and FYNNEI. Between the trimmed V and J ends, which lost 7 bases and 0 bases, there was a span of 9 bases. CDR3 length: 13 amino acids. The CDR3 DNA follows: TGTGCCAGCAACGGGGTAATGAACACTGAAGCTTTCTTT. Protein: CASNGVMNTEAFF.

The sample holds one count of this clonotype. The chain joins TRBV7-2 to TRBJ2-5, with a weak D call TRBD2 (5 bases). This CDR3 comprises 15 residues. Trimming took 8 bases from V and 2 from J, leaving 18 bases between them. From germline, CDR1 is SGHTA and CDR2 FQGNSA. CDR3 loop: CASRGRRSWQETQYF. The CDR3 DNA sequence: TGTGCCAGCCGTGGCCGGAGGAGTTGGCAAGAGACCCAGTACTTC.

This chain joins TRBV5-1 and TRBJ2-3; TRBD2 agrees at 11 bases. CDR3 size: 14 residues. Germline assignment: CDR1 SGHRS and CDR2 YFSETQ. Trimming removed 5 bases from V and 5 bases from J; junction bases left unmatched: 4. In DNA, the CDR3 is TGCGCCAGCAGACTAGCGGGAGTAAGAGATACGCAGTATTTT. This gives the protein CASRLAGVRDTQYF.

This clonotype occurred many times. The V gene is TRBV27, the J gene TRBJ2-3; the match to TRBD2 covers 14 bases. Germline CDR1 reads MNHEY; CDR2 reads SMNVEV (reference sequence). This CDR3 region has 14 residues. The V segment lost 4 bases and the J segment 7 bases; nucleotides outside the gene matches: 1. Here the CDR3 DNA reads TGTGCCAGCAGTTGGACTAGCGGGAGGAATACGCAGTATTTT. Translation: CASSWTSGRNTQYF.

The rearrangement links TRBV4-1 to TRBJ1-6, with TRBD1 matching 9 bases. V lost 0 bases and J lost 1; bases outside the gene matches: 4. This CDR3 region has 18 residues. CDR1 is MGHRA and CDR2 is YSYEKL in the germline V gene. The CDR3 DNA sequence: TGCGCCAGCAGCCAAGATGCCGGACAGGGGTCCTATAATTCACCCCTCCACTTT. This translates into CASSQDAGQGSYNSPLHF.

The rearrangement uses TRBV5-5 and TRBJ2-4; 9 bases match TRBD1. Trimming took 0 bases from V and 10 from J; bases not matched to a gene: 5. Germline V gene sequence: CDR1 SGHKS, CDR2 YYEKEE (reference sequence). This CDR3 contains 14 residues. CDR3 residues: CASSLGGQGRIQYF. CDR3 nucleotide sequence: TGTGCCAGCAGCTTGGGAGGACAGGGGAGAATTCAGTACTTC.

The CDR3 nucleotides are TGTGCCAGCAGCCAAGATGGCGGGAGGTCCTACGAGCAGTACTTC. Protein: CASSQDGGRSYEQYF. The chain recombines TRBV7-2 with TRBJ2-7; 8 nucleotides line up with TRBD2. Germline lookup yields CDR1 SGHTA and CDR2 FQGNSA. The CDR3 extends over 15 amino acids. Trimming at V came to 5 bases and at J to 1 base, leaving 7 bases not matched to a gene.

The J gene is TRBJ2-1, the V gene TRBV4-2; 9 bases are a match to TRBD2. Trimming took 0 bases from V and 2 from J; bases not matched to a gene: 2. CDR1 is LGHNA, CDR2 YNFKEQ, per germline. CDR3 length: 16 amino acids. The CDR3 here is CASSQDKREAYNEQFF. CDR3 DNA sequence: TGTGCCAGCAGCCAAGATAAGCGGGAGGCCTACAATGAGCAGTTCTTC.

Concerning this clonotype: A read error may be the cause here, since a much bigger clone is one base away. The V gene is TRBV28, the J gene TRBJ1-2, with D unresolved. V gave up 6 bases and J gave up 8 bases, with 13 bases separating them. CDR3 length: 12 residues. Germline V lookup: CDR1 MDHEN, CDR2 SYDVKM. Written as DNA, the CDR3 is TGTGCCAGCAGGGTGCCCGACGGCGGCTACACCTTC. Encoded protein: CASRVPDGGYTF.

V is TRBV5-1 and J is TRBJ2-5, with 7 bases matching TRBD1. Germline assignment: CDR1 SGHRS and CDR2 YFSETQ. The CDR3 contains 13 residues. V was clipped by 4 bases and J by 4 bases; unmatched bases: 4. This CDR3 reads CASSQGDSETQYF. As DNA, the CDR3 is TGCGCCAGCAGCCAGGGGGATTCAGAGACCCAGTACTTC.

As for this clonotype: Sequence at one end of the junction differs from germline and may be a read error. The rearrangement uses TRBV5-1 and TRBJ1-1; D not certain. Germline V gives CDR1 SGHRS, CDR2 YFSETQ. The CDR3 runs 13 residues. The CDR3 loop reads CGSSLAGGTEAFF. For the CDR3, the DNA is TGCGGCAGCAGCTTGGCGGGTGGAACTGAAGCTTTCTTT.

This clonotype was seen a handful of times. The chain's CDR3 is CASSFDRGLVNEQFF. CDR3 in DNA: TGTGCCAGCAGCTTCGACAGGGGGCTAGTAAATGAGCAGTTCTTC. The V call is TRBV7-2, the J call TRBJ2-1; 10 bases align to TRBD1. Trimming cost V 3 bases and J 7 bases; bases outside gene matches: 6. Germline V gene lookup returns CDR1 SGHTA and CDR2 FQGNSA. The CDR3 covers 15 residues.

The CDR3 loop reads CASSQEGEAGATYEQYF. CDR3 coding DNA: TGTGCCAGCAGCCAAGAGGGAGAGGCCGGGGCCACCTACGAGCAGTACTTC. The chain uses TRBV14 and TRBJ2-7, with D perhaps TRBD1 or TRBD2 (5 bases each). This CDR3 comprises 17 residues. CDR1 SGHDN and CDR2 FVKESK come from the germline V gene. V was shortened by 0 bases and J by 2 bases, with 17 bases between the two germline ends.

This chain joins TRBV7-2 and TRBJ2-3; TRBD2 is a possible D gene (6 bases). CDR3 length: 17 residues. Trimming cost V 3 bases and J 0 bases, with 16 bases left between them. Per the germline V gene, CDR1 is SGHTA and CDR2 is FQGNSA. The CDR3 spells CASSFVGTGASTDTQYF. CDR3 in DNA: TGTGCCAGCAGCTTCGTCGGGACGGGAGCGAGCACAGATACGCAGTATTTT.

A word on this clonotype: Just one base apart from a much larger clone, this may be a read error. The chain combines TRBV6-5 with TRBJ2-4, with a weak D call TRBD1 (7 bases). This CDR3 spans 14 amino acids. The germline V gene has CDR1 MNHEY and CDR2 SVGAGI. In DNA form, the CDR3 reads TGTGCCAGAAGTTACTCGGAGGGGGCGAACATTCAGTACTTC. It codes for CARSYSEGANIQYF.

CDR3 region: CASSRSGSFRENEQFF. CDR3 nucleotides: TGTGCCAGCAGCCGTAGCGGGAGCTTCAGGGAGAATGAGCAGTTCTTC. The chain uses TRBV7-3 and TRBJ2-1; 9 bases fit TRBD2. This CDR3 contains 16 residues. Germline-derived CDR1 and CDR2 are SGHTA and FQGTGA. Unmatched junction bases numbered 12, after V lost 5 bases and J lost 7 bases.

The CDR3 is CATSRVNNEQYF. As DNA, the CDR3 is TGTGCCACCAGCAGAGTTAACAATGAGCAGTACTTC. The rearrangement links TRBV15 to TRBJ2-7; D gene ambiguous. This CDR3 has 12 residues. Germline V gene lookup returns CDR1 LNHNV and CDR2 YYDKDF (reference sequence). Trimming left V 1 base short and J 7 bases short, with 8 bases between.

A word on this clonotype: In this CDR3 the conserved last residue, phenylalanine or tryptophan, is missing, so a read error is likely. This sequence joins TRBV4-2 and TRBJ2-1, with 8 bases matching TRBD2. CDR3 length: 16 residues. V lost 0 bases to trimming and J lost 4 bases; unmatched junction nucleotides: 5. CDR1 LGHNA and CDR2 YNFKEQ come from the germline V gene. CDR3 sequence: CASSQDLKRGYNEQFL. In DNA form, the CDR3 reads TGTGCCAGCAGCCAAGATCTGAAGCGGGGGTACAATGAGCAGTTCCTC.

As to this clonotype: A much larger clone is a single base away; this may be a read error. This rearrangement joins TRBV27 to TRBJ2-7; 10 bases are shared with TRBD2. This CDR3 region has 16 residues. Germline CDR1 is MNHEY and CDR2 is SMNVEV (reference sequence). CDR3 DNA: TGTGCCAGCAGTCCGATCGGACTAGCGGACTCCTACGAGCGGTACTTC. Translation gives CASSPIGLADSYERYF.

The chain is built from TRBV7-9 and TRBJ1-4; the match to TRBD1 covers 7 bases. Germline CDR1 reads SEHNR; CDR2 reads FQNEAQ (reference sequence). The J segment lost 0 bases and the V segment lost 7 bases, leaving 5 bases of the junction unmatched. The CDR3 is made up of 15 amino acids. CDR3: CASTPGTATNEKLFF. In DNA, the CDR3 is TGTGCCAGCACCCCGGGGACAGCAACTAATGAAAAACTGTTTTTT.

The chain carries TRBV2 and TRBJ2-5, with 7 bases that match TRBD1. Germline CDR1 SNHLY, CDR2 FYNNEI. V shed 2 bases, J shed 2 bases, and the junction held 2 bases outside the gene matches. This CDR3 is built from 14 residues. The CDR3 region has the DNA TGTGCCAGCAGTGAATTGACAGGGCAAGAGACCCAGTACTTC. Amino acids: CASSELTGQETQYF.

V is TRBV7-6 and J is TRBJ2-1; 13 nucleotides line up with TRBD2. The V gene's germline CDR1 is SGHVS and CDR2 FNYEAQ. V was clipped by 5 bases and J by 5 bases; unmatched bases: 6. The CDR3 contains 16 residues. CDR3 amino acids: CASSPSTSGRHNEQFF. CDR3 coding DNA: TGTGCCAGCAGCCCATCGACTAGCGGGAGGCACAATGAGCAGTTCTTC.

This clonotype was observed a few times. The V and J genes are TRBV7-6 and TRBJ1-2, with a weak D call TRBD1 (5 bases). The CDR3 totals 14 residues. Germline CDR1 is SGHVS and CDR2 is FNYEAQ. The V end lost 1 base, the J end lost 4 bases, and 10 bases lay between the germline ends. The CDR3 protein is CASSLVGGAYGYTF. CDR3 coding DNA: TGTGCCAGCAGCTTAGTGGGCGGGGCCTATGGCTACACCTTC.